These 21 T cell receptor beta chains were sequenced from one sample in a study of beta chain features in type 1 diabetes (dated by TCRdb to 2017 to 2018). Library prep was done by the immunoSEQ multiplex PCR assay. The entire isolated RNA was reverse transcribed using the High Capacity cDNA Reverse Transcription Kit, and thus expressed TCRB transcripts were sequenced. TCRdb mirrors the immuneACCESS table, restricted to in-frame sequences. Some clones are absent from its copies; in checked studies, under half trace to an unresolved V gene, and the reason for the others is unknown. The table for this sample lists 200,000 to 250,000 clones; 9.6% of them were counted only once. Approximately 0.03% of the sample is in the top ten clones. Sequencing was carried out using naive CD4+ T cells from blood. The cell subset or site label, as the study defines it: true naive CD4+ T cells. Receptor source: a woman aged 18-29 years in good health.

The rearrangement uses TRBV27 and TRBJ1-5; 7 bases align to TRBD1. The CDR3 has 13 residues. Germline CDR1 reads MNHEY; CDR2 reads SMNVEV (reference sequence). V lost 8 bases to trimming and J lost 4 bases; unmatched junction nucleotides: 5. CDR3 sequence (DNA): TGTGCCAGCGGGGGACAGCCTAATCAGCCCCAGCATTTT. It codes for CASGGQPNQPQHF.

The V call is TRBV9, the J call TRBJ1-1; D may be TRBD1 (6 bases). The germline gives CDR1 SGDLS, CDR2 YYNGEE. The CDR3 is 14 amino acids. Trimming took off 3 bases at V and 1 base at J, with 10 bases between the two ends. CDR3 nucleotides: TGTGCCAGCAGCGGATCGGGACAGAACACTGAAGCTTTCTTT. Amino acids: CASSGSGQNTEAFF.

The chain joins TRBV6-6 to TRBJ1-1, with 7 bases aligning to TRBD1. Per the germline V gene, CDR1 is MNHNY and CDR2 is SVGAGI (reference sequence). The CDR3 loop spans 13 amino acids. V lost 6 bases to trimming and J lost 1 base; unmatched junction nucleotides: 2. CDR3 sequence reads: CASRGQQNTEAFF. CDR3 sequence (DNA): TGTGCCAGCAGGGGACAGCAGAACACTGAAGCTTTCTTT.

This clone occurred a few times. This chain's CDR3 is CASSDKPGQGYEQYF. The CDR3 DNA sequence: TGTGCCAGCAGCGACAAACCGGGACAGGGTTACGAGCAGTACTTC. V and J are TRBV7-2 and TRBJ2-7, with 9 nucleotides matching TRBD1. The CDR3 is 15 amino acids. Germline trimming cut 5 bases from V and 4 bases from J; bases unmatched to any gene: 9. Germline V lookup: CDR1 SGHTA, CDR2 FQGNSA. The entire variable domain, with the rest obtained from reference TRBV7-2 and TRBJ2-7, is as follows: GAGVSQSPSNKVTEKGKDVELRCDPISGHTALYWYRQSLGQGLEFLIYFQGNSAPDKSGLPSDRFSAERTGGSVSTLTIQRTQQEDSAVYLCASSDKPGQGYEQYFGPGTRLTVT.

This chain links TRBV11-2 with TRBJ2-7; D ambiguous. V gave up 1 base and J gave up 6 bases, with 7 bases separating them. Per the germline V gene, CDR1 is SGHAT and CDR2 is FQNNGV. The CDR3 runs 12 residues. CDR3 sequence reads: CASSLVPGEQYF. The DNA for the CDR3 is TGTGCCAGCAGCTTAGTCCCCGGCGAGCAGTACTTC.

This clone was counted only a few times. The chain joins TRBV15 to TRBJ2-2; D is ambiguous. The ends were cut back, 8 bases at V and 2 bases at J, with 9 bases in the middle. Germline CDR1 is LNHNV and CDR2 is YYDKDF (reference sequence). The CDR3 spans 13 residues. CDR3 nucleotide sequence: TGTGCCACCCACAGACAAAACACCGGGGAGCTGTTTTTT. This translates into CATHRQNTGELFF.

This chain joins TRBV18 and TRBJ2-2, with 8 nucleotides matching TRBD1. V gave up 4 bases and J gave up 2 bases; unmatched junction bases: 6. The CDR3 has 16 residues. Germline loops: CDR1 KGHSH, CDR2 LQKENI. The CDR3: CASSLWDRQNTGELFF. Written as DNA, the CDR3 is TGTGCCAGCTCACTGTGGGACAGGCAAAACACCGGGGAGCTGTTTTTT.

In its sample, this clone was seen a few times. J is TRBJ1-4 and V is TRBV7-6, with D maybe TRBD1 (5 bases). Germline CDR1 reads SGHVS; CDR2 reads FNYEAQ. The CDR3 loop spans 15 amino acids. Trimming took off 1 base at V and 6 bases at J, with 12 bases between the two ends. As DNA, the CDR3 is TGTGCCAGCAGCTTAGGGCAGGGAATTGATGAAAAACTGTTTTTT. Translating it yields CASSLGQGIDEKLFF.

V usage is TRBV7-9 and J usage is TRBJ2-7; TRBD2 agrees at 7 bases. CDR1 and CDR2 (germline): SEHNR, FQNEAQ (reference sequence). J lost 3 bases, V lost 3 bases, and 5 bases had no gene match. The CDR3 extends over 14 amino acids. The CDR3, as DNA: TGTGCCAGCAGCTTTCGCGGGAGTGTCTACGAGCAGTACTTC. Amino acids: CASSFRGSVYEQYF.

This chain connects TRBV19 to TRBJ1-6; tentative D call: TRBD1 (6 bases). Germline V gene data show CDR1 as LNHDA and CDR2 as SQIVND (reference sequence). V lost 10 bases, J lost 7 bases, and 14 bases lay in between. The CDR3 length is 13 residues. The CDR3 here is CATSGQTNSPLHF. DNA for the CDR3: TGTGCCACTTCCGGACAGACAAATTCACCCCTCCACTTT.

This clone was seen a handful of times. The CDR3 protein is CASSQDNYGYTF. The CDR3 DNA reads TGTGCCAGCAGCCAGGACAATTATGGCTACACCTTC. This chain uses TRBV5-6 with TRBJ1-2, with D maybe TRBD1 (5 bases). The CDR3 is 12 amino acids. V was pared by 4 bases and J by 5 bases, with 9 bases between. Germline-derived CDR1 and CDR2 are SGHDT and YYEEEE.

The V gene is TRBV7-9, the J gene TRBJ2-1, with 10 positions matching TRBD1. The V and J ends lost 3 bases and 7 bases, in that order; junction bases with no gene match: 6. CDR1 and CDR2 (germline): SEHNR, FQNEAQ (reference sequence). The CDR3 sequence is 15 residues long. CDR3 coding DNA: TGTGCCAGCAGCTTGGACAGGGGGGTAACTAATGAGCAGTTCTTC. The encoded protein is CASSLDRGVTNEQFF.

The chain carries TRBV6-5 and TRBJ2-1, with D possibly being TRBD2 (7 bases). The length of the CDR3 is 15 residues. V dropped 0 bases and J dropped 8 bases, with 14 bases sitting between them. Germline V lookup: CDR1 MNHEY, CDR2 SVGAGI. CDR3 nucleotide sequence: TGTGCCAGCAGTTACTCGGGGGCGGGAGCAGATGAGCAGTTCTTC. Its protein product is CASSYSGAGADEQFF.

This clone was seen more than once but under ten times. The chain carries TRBV6-1 and TRBJ2-2; D unresolved. V lost 5 bases to trimming and J lost 5 bases, with 12 bases between them. This CDR3 has 14 residues. Per the germline V gene, CDR1 is MNHNS and CDR2 is SASEGT. CDR3 DNA sequence: TGTGCCAGCAGTCGAATCGGTTTAACCGGGGAGCTGTTTTTT. Translation gives CASSRIGLTGELFF.

The rearrangement joins TRBV4-2 to TRBJ2-7; D ambiguous. The CDR3 length is 14 residues. V was pared by 4 bases and J by 2 bases, with 12 bases between. The germline gives CDR1 LGHNA, CDR2 YNFKEQ. The CDR3 DNA is TGTGCCAGCAGCCCGGATACAGCTACCTACGAGCAGTACTTC. This gives the protein CASSPDTATYEQYF.

The table lists this clone with many counts. V usage is TRBV14 and J usage is TRBJ2-7, with D perhaps matching TRBD2 (6 bases). In germline, CDR1 is SGHDN, CDR2 FVKESK. Trimming stripped 7 bases from V and 5 bases from J, with 15 bases between. This CDR3 has 13 residues. CDR3 sequence reads: CASTDRGFNEQYF. CDR3 nucleotides: TGTGCCAGCACCGACCGGGGGTTCAACGAGCAGTACTTC.

The chain carries TRBV7-6 and TRBJ1-2, with 7 positions matching TRBD1. This CDR3 has 16 amino acids. The V gene's germline CDR1 is SGHVS and CDR2 FNYEAQ. V was clipped by 3 bases and J by 2 bases; unmatched bases: 9. CDR3 amino acids: CASSFSTGTPNYGYTF. The CDR3 nucleotides read TGTGCCAGCAGCTTCTCGACAGGGACCCCCAACTATGGCTACACCTTC.

This clone appeared a few times. This rearrangement joins TRBV2 to TRBJ2-3, with 9 bases aligning to TRBD2. The V segment lost 3 bases and the J segment 1 base; nucleotides outside the gene matches: 2. CDR3 length: 15 amino acids. Germline-derived CDR1 and CDR2 are SNHLY and FYNNEI. The CDR3 DNA sequence: TGTGCCAGCAGTGACCAGCGGGGGGGCACAGATACGCAGTATTTT. Encoded protein: CASSDQRGGTDTQYF.

This clone was detected only a few times. CDR3 protein: CASSFGGVSDEQFF. DNA for the CDR3: TGCGCCAGCAGCTTTGGAGGGGTGTCAGATGAGCAGTTCTTC. The rearrangement uses TRBV5-1 and TRBJ2-1, with D possibly being TRBD2 (6 bases). CDR1 is SGHRS, CDR2 YFSETQ, per germline. The CDR3 is 14 amino acids. Trimming cost V 2 bases and J 8 bases, with 14 bases left between them.

The chain has TRBV2 and TRBJ1-2; D is possibly TRBD1 (6 bases). Germline CDR1 is SNHLY and CDR2 is FYNNEI. V dropped 6 bases and J dropped 4 bases, with 18 bases sitting between them. The CDR3 length is 15 residues. For the CDR3, the DNA is TGTGCCAGCAGCTCCACCGGGGGGCCTTCCTATGGCTACACCTTC. Its protein is CASSSTGGPSYGYTF.

There are a few counts of this clone. CDR3 sequence (DNA): TGTGCCAGTAGTATTAATGCCGGGACTAGCGGGAGGGGGGAGCAGTTCTTC. Amino acid sequence: CASSINAGTSGRGEQFF. The chain has TRBV19 and TRBJ2-1, with TRBD2 identical over 16 bases. CDR1 is LNHDA and CDR2 is SQIVND in the germline V gene (reference sequence). Trimming at V came to 3 bases and at J to 10 bases, leaving 9 bases not matched to a gene. The CDR3 contains 17 residues. The full variable domain, its missing parts supplied by reference TRBV19 and TRBJ2-1, is DGGITQSPKYLFRKEGQNVTLSCEQNLNHDAMYWYRQDPGQGLRLIYYSQIVNDFQKGDIAEGYSVSREKKESFPLTVTSAQKNPTAFYLCASSINAGTSGRGEQFFGPGTRLTVL.